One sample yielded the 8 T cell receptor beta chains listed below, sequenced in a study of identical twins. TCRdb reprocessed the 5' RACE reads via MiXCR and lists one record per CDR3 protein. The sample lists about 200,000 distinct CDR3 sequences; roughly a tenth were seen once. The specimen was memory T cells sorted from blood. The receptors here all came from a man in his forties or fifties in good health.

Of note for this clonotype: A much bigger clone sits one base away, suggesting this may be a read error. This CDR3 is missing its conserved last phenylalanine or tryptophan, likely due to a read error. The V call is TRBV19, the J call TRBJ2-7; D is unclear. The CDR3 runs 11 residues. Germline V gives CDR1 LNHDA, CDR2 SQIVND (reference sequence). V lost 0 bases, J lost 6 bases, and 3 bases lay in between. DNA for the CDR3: TGTGCCAGTAGTATAGACGGCGAGCAGTACTTA. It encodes CASSIDGEQYL.

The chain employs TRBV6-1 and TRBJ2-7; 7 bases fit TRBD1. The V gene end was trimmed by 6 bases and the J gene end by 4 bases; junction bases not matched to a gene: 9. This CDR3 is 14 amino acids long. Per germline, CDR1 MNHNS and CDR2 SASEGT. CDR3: CASRPGQESYEQYF. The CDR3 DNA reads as TGTGCCAGCAGGCCTGGACAGGAGTCGTACGAGCAGTACTTC.

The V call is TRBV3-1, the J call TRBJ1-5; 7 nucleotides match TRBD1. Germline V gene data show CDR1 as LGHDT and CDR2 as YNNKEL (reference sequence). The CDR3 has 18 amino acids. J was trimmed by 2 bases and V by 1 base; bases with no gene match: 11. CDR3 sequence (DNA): TGTGCCAGCAGCCAAGGACCGGCGACAGGGAGGGGCAATCAGCCCCAGCATTTT. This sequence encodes CASSQGPATGRGNQPQHF.

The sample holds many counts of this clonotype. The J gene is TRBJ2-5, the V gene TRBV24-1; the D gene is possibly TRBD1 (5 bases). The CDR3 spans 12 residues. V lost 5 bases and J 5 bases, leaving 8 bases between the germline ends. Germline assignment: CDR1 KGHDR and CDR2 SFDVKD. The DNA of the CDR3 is TGTGCCACCAGTGCCAGGGCGGAGACCCAGTACTTC. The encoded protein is CATSARAETQYF.

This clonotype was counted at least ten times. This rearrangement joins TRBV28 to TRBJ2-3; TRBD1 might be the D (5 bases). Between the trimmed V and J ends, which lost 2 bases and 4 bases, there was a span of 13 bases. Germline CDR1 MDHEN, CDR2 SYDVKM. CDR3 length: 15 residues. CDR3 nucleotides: TGTGCCAGCAGTTTAGGGGCTCTTCGGTCAGATACGCAGTATTTT. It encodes CASSLGALRSDTQYF.

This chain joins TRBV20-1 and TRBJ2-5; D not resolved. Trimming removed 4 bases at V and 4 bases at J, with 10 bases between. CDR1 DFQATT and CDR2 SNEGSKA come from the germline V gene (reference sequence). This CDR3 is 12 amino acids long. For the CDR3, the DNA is TGCAGTGCTACTAGGACCGGAGAGACCCAGTACTTC. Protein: CSATRTGETQYF.

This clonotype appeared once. The CDR3 loop is CSASRLAGGRTDTQYF. In DNA, the CDR3 is TGCAGTGCTAGTCGTCTAGCGGGAGGGAGAACGGATACGCAGTATTTT. The V gene is TRBV20-1, the J gene TRBJ2-3, with 12 bases lining up with TRBD2. In germline, CDR1 is DFQATT, CDR2 SNEGSKA (reference sequence). The CDR3 is made up of 16 amino acids. Losses at the gene ends were 3 bases for V and 6 bases for J; bases not matched to a gene: 10.

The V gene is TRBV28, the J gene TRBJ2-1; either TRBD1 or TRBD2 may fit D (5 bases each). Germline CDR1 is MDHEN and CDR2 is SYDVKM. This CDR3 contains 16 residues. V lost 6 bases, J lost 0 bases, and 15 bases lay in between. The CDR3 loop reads CASRGDSASSYNEQFF. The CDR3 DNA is TGTGCCAGCAGGGGGGATAGCGCGAGCTCCTACAATGAGCAGTTCTTC.